Each of the 14 T cell receptor beta chains below was sequenced from the same sample in a study of cytomegalovirus exposure and HLA in healthy donors. Repertoires were generated with immunoSEQ multiplex PCR, while TCRdb's copy carries only in-frame clones and drops some. The sample has some 80,000 clones; 95% to 96% are singletons. What was sequenced was PBMCs. The receptors here all came from a woman in her late teens or twenties in good health and CMV-seronegative.

The chain links TRBV6-6 to TRBJ2-1; 8 bases line up with TRBD2. After removal of 4 bases from V and 6 bases from J, the junction contained 8 bases not matched to a gene. Germline-derived CDR1 and CDR2 are MNHNY and SVGAGI (reference sequence). CDR3 size: 15 residues. CDR3 loop: CASSWPGLVSNEQFF. In DNA form, the CDR3 reads TGTGCCAGCAGTTGGCCGGGACTAGTTTCCAATGAGCAGTTCTTC.

The rearrangement joins TRBV7-9 to TRBJ1-2, with D perhaps TRBD1 (6 bases). The CDR3 totals 13 residues. Per germline, CDR1 SEHNR and CDR2 FQNEAQ (reference sequence). V shed 7 bases and J shed 6 bases, with 15 bases lying between them. The CDR3 DNA follows: TGTGCCAGCACCCCGACCGCAGGGGATGGCTACACCTTC. Amino acids: CASTPTAGDGYTF. Full variable domain (missing parts from reference TRBV7-9 and TRBJ1-2): DTGVSQNPRHKITKRGQNVTFRCDPISEHNRLYWYRQTLGQGPEFLTYFQNEAQLEKSRLLSDRFSAERPKGSFSTLEIQRTEQGDSAMYLCASTPTAGDGYTFGSGTRLTVV.

V gene TRBV6-4 combines with J gene TRBJ2-1, with 12 bases identical to TRBD2. From germline, CDR1 is MRHNA and CDR2 SNTAGT. This CDR3 spans 16 amino acids. The J segment lost 7 bases and the V segment lost 6 bases, leaving 10 bases of the junction unmatched. CDR3 residues: CASSVRLAGVGNEQFF. CDR3 DNA: TGTGCCAGCAGCGTAAGACTAGCGGGAGTTGGTAATGAGCAGTTCTTC.

The chain uses TRBV7-9 and TRBJ1-5; D remains unclear. V was cut by 1 base and J by 4 bases, with 5 bases left in between. The germline V gene has CDR1 SEHNR and CDR2 FQNEAQ (reference sequence). This CDR3 is 13 amino acids long. CDR3 nucleotides: TGTGCCAGCAGCTTAGACGGGAATCAGCCCCAGCATTTT. Translation gives CASSLDGNQPQHF.

The V and J genes are TRBV7-8 and TRBJ2-1; perhaps TRBD2 as D (5 bases). Germline V lookup: CDR1 SGHVS, CDR2 FQNEAQ. V lost 5 bases, J lost 8 bases, and 28 bases lay in between. CDR3 length: 18 amino acids. The CDR3 DNA is TGTGCCAGCAGCGTCCCACCCATTAGCGATCACCCCGGGCATGAGCAGTTCTTC. This gives the protein CASSVPPISDHPGHEQFF.

The chain combines TRBV2 with TRBJ1-1, with D unresolved. The CDR3 covers 12 residues. The ends were cut back, 6 bases at V and 3 bases at J, with 8 bases in the middle. Germline CDR1 SNHLY, CDR2 FYNNEI. CDR3 sequence: CASRYTDTEAFF. In nucleotides, the CDR3 is TGTGCCAGCAGGTACACAGACACTGAAGCTTTCTTT.

The chain combines TRBV2 with TRBJ2-1; 10 nucleotides line up with TRBD2. J gave up 4 bases and V 6 bases, and 3 bases lay outside the gene matches. The V gene's germline CDR1 is SNHLY and CDR2 FYNNEI. The CDR3 is made up of 14 amino acids. The CDR3 DNA sequence: TGTGCCAGCAGACAACTAGCGGGGTACAATGAGCAGTTCTTC. Its protein is CASRQLAGYNEQFF.

The chain employs TRBV6-5 and TRBJ1-1; unclear D gene. Germline CDR1 is MNHEY and CDR2 is SVGAGI. Trimming took 5 bases from V and 6 from J, leaving 19 bases between them. The CDR3 spans 15 residues. The CDR3 spells CASSKGERRFAEAFF. For the CDR3, the DNA is TGTGCCAGCAGTAAGGGTGAGAGGAGGTTCGCTGAAGCTTTCTTT.

The count of this clone is one. The genes are TRBV28 and TRBJ2-1, with unresolved D. Trimming took 2 bases from V and 7 from J, leaving 6 bases between them. CDR3 length: 12 amino acids. Germline CDR1 reads MDHEN; CDR2 reads SYDVKM. The CDR3 DNA is TGTGCCAGCAGTTTACCCGGGAATGAGCAGTTCTTC. As protein: CASSLPGNEQFF.

The rearrangement links TRBV30 to TRBJ2-1, with TRBD2 identical over 12 bases. V shed 0 bases, J shed 9 bases, and the junction held 12 bases outside the gene matches. Germline lookup yields CDR1 GTSNPN and CDR2 SVGIG (reference sequence). CDR3 length equals 17 residues. The CDR3 region is CAWSVSLRTSGIGEQFF. In nucleotides, the CDR3 is TGTGCCTGGAGTGTATCCCTGCGGACTAGCGGGATCGGTGAGCAGTTCTTC.

The chain combines TRBV6-4 with TRBJ2-1, with D unclear. The CDR3 has 13 residues. Looked up from germline, CDR1 is MRHNA and CDR2 is SNTAGT. V lost 0 bases and J lost 8, with 8 bases in between. The CDR3 DNA reads as TGTGCCAGCAGTGACTCTATAATAGATGAGCAGTTCTTC. Translated, it gives CASSDSIIDEQFF.

The CDR3 spells CAISELGGEQYF. DNA of the CDR3: TGTGCCATCAGTGAGTTAGGGGGCGAGCAGTACTTC. This rearrangement joins TRBV10-3 to TRBJ2-7, with TRBD1 as a possible D gene (6 bases). CDR3 length: 12 amino acids. Trimming removed 1 base at V and 6 bases at J, with 7 bases between. Germline V lookup: CDR1 ENHRY, CDR2 SYGVKD.

This chain links TRBV10-1 with TRBJ1-1; the match to TRBD1 covers 8 bases. This CDR3 comprises 15 residues. V was pared by 6 bases and J by 0 bases, with 6 bases of the junction left unmatched. Germline lookup yields CDR1 WNHNN and CDR2 SYGVQD (reference sequence). In DNA, the CDR3 is TGCGCCAGCAGGCCCGGACAGGGCATGAACACTGAAGCTTTCTTT. Amino acid sequence: CASRPGQGMNTEAFF.

The rearrangement links TRBV28 to TRBJ2-7; TRBD1 is a possible D gene (6 bases). The CDR3 consists of 14 residues. In germline, CDR1 is MDHEN, CDR2 SYDVKM. V lost 8 bases, J lost 0 bases, and 14 bases lay in between. CDR3 sequence reads: CASARTVNSYEQYF. CDR3 in DNA: TGTGCCAGCGCCAGGACAGTTAACTCCTACGAGCAGTACTTC.